One and the same sample provided the 16 T cell receptor beta chains below, sequenced in a study of tumour-infiltrating T cells in Burkitt lymphoma. Measured with immunoSEQ multiplex PCR; TCRdb has only the in-frame clones, and not every one. The sample lists roughly 5,100 clones; approximately 16% were seen once. The sequenced sample was tumor tissue. Receptors were obtained from a human donor with diffuse large B-cell lymphoma.

This chain connects TRBV29-1 to TRBJ2-7, with D maybe TRBD1 (5 bases). Germline V gene sequence: CDR1 SQVTM, CDR2 ANQGSEA. The ends were cut back, 4 bases at V and 2 bases at J, with 9 bases in the middle. This CDR3 has 12 residues. CDR3 DNA: TGCAGCGTTGGTCAGGGCACCTACGAGCAGTACTTC. Protein product: CSVGQGTYEQYF.

This clone was found a few times. The chain recombines TRBV6-1 with TRBJ2-7; no clear D. Germline V gives CDR1 MNHNS, CDR2 SASEGT. The CDR3 has 12 residues. Trimming removed 4 bases at V and 3 bases at J, with 7 bases between. The CDR3 reads CASSAWVYEQYF. The CDR3 region has the DNA TGTGCCAGCAGTGCCTGGGTCTACGAGCAGTACTTC.

This clone counts as medium-sized. This rearrangement joins TRBV7-3 to TRBJ2-1, with TRBD1 identical over 10 bases. CDR1 is SGHTA and CDR2 is FQGTGA in the germline V gene. There are 13 residues in the CDR3. Trimming took 4 bases from V and 8 from J; bases not matched to a gene: 2. CDR3 nucleotides: TGTGCCAGCAGCTATGGGACAGGGGATGAGCAGTTCTTC. It codes for CASSYGTGDEQFF.

In this sample, this clone turned up a few times. The chain links TRBV29-1 to TRBJ2-4; 9 bases match TRBD1. Looked up from germline, CDR1 is SQVTM and CDR2 is ANQGSEA. This CDR3 has 13 residues. V gave up 7 bases and J gave up 5 bases; unmatched junction bases: 6. CDR3 protein: CSAYRDRENIQYF. The CDR3, as DNA: TGCAGCGCCTACCGGGACAGGGAAAACATTCAGTACTTC. The full variable domain, its missing parts supplied by reference TRBV29-1 and TRBJ2-4, is SAVISQKPSRDICQRGTSLTIQCQVDSQVTMMFWYRQQPGQSLTLIATANQGSEATYESGFVIDKFPISRPNLTFSTLTVSNMSPEDSSIYLCSAYRDRENIQYFGAGTRLSVL.

The chain links TRBV11-2 to TRBJ2-3, with 8 nucleotides matching TRBD1. J gave up 6 bases and V 5 bases, and 4 bases lay outside the gene matches. From germline, CDR1 is SGHAT and CDR2 FQNNGV. This CDR3 is built from 13 residues. The CDR3 DNA is TGTGCCAGCAGCGTCGACAGGGGTGATACGCAGTATTTT. Translation gives CASSVDRGDTQYF.

This sequence joins TRBV27 and TRBJ2-3; no firm D call. Deletions cut 4 bases from V and 0 bases from J, with 11 bases between. The CDR3 has 15 residues. Per germline, CDR1 MNHEY and CDR2 SMNVEV (reference sequence). CDR3 residues: CASSYVAASTDTQYF. CDR3 coding DNA: TGTGCCAGCAGTTACGTGGCGGCAAGCACAGATACGCAGTATTTT.

The V and J genes are TRBV11-2 and TRBJ2-1; D unresolved. This CDR3 has 14 residues. V lost 1 base, J lost 9 bases, and 13 bases lay in between. CDR1 SGHAT and CDR2 FQNNGV come from the germline V gene. The CDR3 DNA follows: TGTGCCAGCAGCTTAGGGGTTAGGCTGAGTGAGCAGTTCTTC. Its translation: CASSLGVRLSEQFF. Supplemented by reference TRBV11-2 and TRBJ2-1, the full variable domain reads EAGVAQSPRYKIIEKRQSVAFWCNPISGHATLYWYQQILGQGPKLLIQFQNNGVVDDSQLPKDRFSAERLKGVDSTLKIQPAKLEDSAVYLCASSLGVRLSEQFFGPGTRLTVL.

This clone is deemed large. This sequence joins TRBV11-2 and TRBJ2-4, with unresolved D. The CDR3 totals 12 residues. Germline values: CDR1 SGHAT, CDR2 FQNNGV. Trimming removed 5 bases at V and 6 bases at J, with 8 bases between. CDR3 amino acids: CASSGPLNIQYF. The CDR3 coding sequence is TGTGCCAGCAGCGGGCCATTAAACATTCAGTACTTC.

The rearrangement joins TRBV9 to TRBJ2-7; 10 bases map to TRBD1. After removal of 4 bases from V and 6 bases from J, the junction contained 4 bases not matched to a gene. The germline V gene has CDR1 SGDLS and CDR2 YYNGEE. This CDR3 comprises 13 residues. CDR3 sequence: CASSIGTGAEQYF. As DNA, the CDR3 is TGTGCCAGCAGCATCGGGACAGGGGCCGAGCAGTACTTC.

In this sample, this clone turned up a few times. V gene TRBV7-3 combines with J gene TRBJ1-2, with a tentative D call TRBD1 (5 bases). The CDR3 is made up of 14 amino acids. V was trimmed by 0 bases and J by 5 bases, leaving 10 bases between them. The germline V gene encodes CDR1 SGHTA and CDR2 FQGTGA. The DNA for the CDR3 is TGTGCCAGCAGCTTAACGCCCACAGGTTATGGCTACACCTTC. Its protein product is CASSLTPTGYGYTF.

This chain links TRBV10-3 with TRBJ2-7, with 7 bases lining up with TRBD1. Germline V gene sequence: CDR1 ENHRY, CDR2 SYGVKD. CDR3 length: 13 residues. The J segment lost 3 bases and the V segment lost 9 bases, leaving 8 bases of the junction unmatched. The CDR3 region is CAITSDRVYEQYF. As DNA, the CDR3 is TGTGCCATTACCTCCGACAGGGTCTACGAGCAGTACTTC.

This clone was seen a few times. V and J are TRBV10-3 and TRBJ1-2; 7 bases are shared with TRBD1. Looked up from germline, CDR1 is ENHRY and CDR2 is SYGVKD. The trim removed 0 bases at V and 7 bases at J, leaving 11 bases unmatched. This CDR3 is built from 16 residues. CDR3 residues: CAISESTGRPSSGYTF. The CDR3 coding sequence is TGTGCCATCAGTGAGTCGACAGGGAGACCCTCATCTGGCTACACCTTC.

V is TRBV30 and J is TRBJ1-2; TRBD1 is a possible D gene (5 bases). Germline CDR1 is GTSNPN and CDR2 is SVGIG (reference sequence). Trimming took 3 bases from V and 3 from J, leaving 14 bases between them. The CDR3 runs 14 residues. The CDR3 nucleotides read TGTGCCTGGAGCACGAGGGGCAGTGACTATGGCTACACCTTC. This encodes CAWSTRGSDYGYTF.

This clone was observed a few times. The chain combines TRBV5-4 with TRBJ2-6, with 7 positions matching TRBD1. The CDR3 has 20 residues. The germline gives CDR1 SGHNT, CDR2 YYREEE (reference sequence). V shed 0 bases and J 0 bases; nucleotides not matched to a gene: 12. The CDR3 loop reads CASSLVGTASINSGANVLTF. CDR3 coding DNA: TGTGCCAGCAGCTTGGTAGGGACAGCTAGTATAAACTCTGGGGCCAACGTCCTGACTTTC.

The gene calls are TRBV6-5 and TRBJ2-3, with 10 bases aligning to TRBD2. The length of the CDR3 is 15 residues. V lost 7 bases to trimming and J lost 3 bases; unmatched junction nucleotides: 7. CDR1 MNHEY and CDR2 SVGAGI come from the germline V gene. In DNA, the CDR3 is TGTGCCAGCACCCGTCTAGCGGGAGAAACAGATACGCAGTATTTT. Translation: CASTRLAGETDTQYF.

This chain links TRBV5-4 with TRBJ2-1; 10 positions agree with TRBD2. Germline V gene sequence: CDR1 SGHNT, CDR2 YYREEE (reference sequence). Trimming took 5 bases from V and 8 from J; bases not matched to a gene: 10. The length of the CDR3 is 15 residues. The CDR3 sequence is CASSHGLADGDEQFF. The CDR3, as DNA: TGTGCCAGCAGTCACGGACTAGCGGATGGTGATGAGCAGTTCTTC.